The 9 T cell receptor beta chains given below trace back to one sample, sequenced in a study of tumor-infiltrating lymphocytes in glioblastoma multiforme. TCRB libraries came from RNA via three nested multiplex PCR rounds. MiXCR was run by TCRdb on the multiplex PCR reads, yielding one entry per CDR3 protein. Counted here are about 15,000 distinct CDR3 sequences, roughly 73% occurring once; the ten biggest clones make up 37%. Sequencing was carried out using brain tumor tissue. Source of these receptors: a male donor with glioblastoma.

V gene TRBV11-2 combines with J gene TRBJ1-3, with D hard to call. CDR1 and CDR2 from the germline V gene are SGHAT and FQNNGV. This CDR3 has 15 residues. Trimming took 5 bases from V and 4 from J, leaving 15 bases between them. The CDR3 nucleotides are TGTGCCAGCAGCCAAACGACATCACCGGGAAACACCATATATTTT. This translates into CASSQTTSPGNTIYF.

A word on this clonotype: The junction does not match germline at one end; this may be a read error. The chain recombines TRBV6-2 or TRBV6-3 with TRBJ2-3; 14 positions agree with TRBD2. The CDR3 length is 17 residues. Per the germline V gene, CDR1 is MNHEY and CDR2 is SVGEGT. The CDR3 DNA is TGTGCCAGCAGTTCGGGACTAGCGGGGGCGGATACAGATACGCAATATTTT. Its translation is CASSSGLAGADTDTQYF.

V gene TRBV11-1 combines with J gene TRBJ1-3; no definite D call. CDR1 is SGHAT, CDR2 FQDESV, per germline (reference sequence). V lost 5 bases to trimming and J lost 5 bases, with 7 bases between them. The CDR3 is 12 amino acids. CDR3 bases: TGTGCCAGCAGCGATATGAGAAACACCATATATTTT. The encoded protein is CASSDMRNTIYF.

This clonotype appeared many times. This chain joins TRBV29-1 and TRBJ2-1, with TRBD2 matching over 7 bases. The CDR3 length is 13 residues. Per germline, CDR1 SQVTM and CDR2 ANQGSEA. J lost 7 bases, V lost 4 bases, and 7 bases had no gene match. CDR3 DNA: TGCAGCGTTGTACTAGCGTCGGGGAATGAGCAGTTCTTC. As protein: CSVVLASGNEQFF.

This clonotype was seen only a few times. V usage is TRBV7-8 and J usage is TRBJ2-1; 9 bases match TRBD1. CDR3 length: 15 amino acids. Trimming cost V 2 bases and J 5 bases; bases outside gene matches: 4. Germline CDR1 and CDR2: SGHVS and FQNEAQ. CDR3 residues: CASSLMDRGHNEQFF. CDR3 bases: TGTGCCAGCAGCTTAATGGACAGGGGTCACAATGAGCAGTTCTTC.

V and J are TRBV20-1 and TRBJ2-3, with 7 bases lining up with TRBD2. The CDR3 spans 18 residues. CDR1 DFQATT and CDR2 SNEGSKA come from the germline V gene (reference sequence). V was pared by 0 bases and J by 2 bases, with 14 bases of the junction left unmatched. Written as DNA, the CDR3 is TGCAGTGCTAGAGACACCTTCAGGAGGGGAGGGGTCACAGATACGCAGTATTTT. Residues: CSARDTFRRGGVTDTQYF.

V gene TRBV28 combines with J gene TRBJ2-2, with D possibly matching TRBD2 (6 bases). The CDR3 covers 15 residues. Per germline, CDR1 MDHEN and CDR2 SYDVKM. Trimming cost V 6 bases and J 8 bases, with 19 bases left between them. CDR3 in DNA: TGTGCCAGCAGCTTGGGACCGGGGGTTATTGGGGAGCTGTTTTTT. This sequence encodes CASSLGPGVIGELFF.

Regarding this clonotype: The final CDR3 position lacks the conserved phenylalanine or tryptophan, pointing to a likely read error. This chain joins TRBV11-2 and TRBJ2-3; 7 positions agree with TRBD2. Germline V gives CDR1 SGHAT, CDR2 FQNNGV. This CDR3 is 14 amino acids long. The CDR3 DNA sequence: TGTGCCAGCAACTTACTAGCGTGGGAAGATACGCAGTATCCT. This codes for CASNLLAWEDTQYP.

There are many counts of this clonotype. At one end the junction does not follow the germline gene, possibly because of a read error. The gene calls are TRBV29-1 and TRBJ2-2; tentative D call: TRBD1 (6 bases). The germline V gene encodes CDR1 SQVTM and CDR2 ANQGSEA. The CDR3 covers 13 residues. The CDR3 loop is CSARTANAGELFF. CDR3 nucleotide sequence: TGCAGCGCCCGGACAGCGAACGCCGGGGAGCTGTTTTTC.